These 20 T cell receptor beta chains were all obtained from the same sample, sequenced in a study of T-cell reconstitution after alpha-beta-depleted transplantation in children. As it was prepared, the TCRbeta library received unique molecular identifiers. TCRdb reanalysed the PCR reads using MiXCR and keeps one entry per CDR3 protein. In the table there are approximately 400,000 distinct CDR3 sequences, about a tenth of which are singletons. The sample here was PBMCs from the stem cell graft donor, taken from the stem cell graft. The source is a human donor who donated a stem cell graft to a child with acute myeloid leukemia.

The chain combines TRBV6-1 with TRBJ2-1; 10 bases are shared with TRBD2. This CDR3 contains 15 residues. Unmatched junction bases numbered 9, after V lost 6 bases and J lost 7 bases. Looked up from germline, CDR1 is MNHNS and CDR2 is SASEGT. CDR3 in amino acids: CASRPLAGVRNEQFF. The CDR3 DNA sequence: TGTGCCAGCAGGCCCCTAGCGGGGGTGCGGAATGAGCAGTTCTTC.

This clonotype has more than one count but fewer than ten. The chain uses TRBV3-1 and TRBJ2-7, with 9 positions matching TRBD1. CDR1 and CDR2 from the germline V gene are LGHDT and YNNKEL (reference sequence). The V gene end was trimmed by 2 bases and the J gene end by 1 base; junction bases not matched to a gene: 9. The CDR3 totals 17 residues. This chain's CDR3 is CASSQSPGQGESYEQYF. In nucleotides, the CDR3 is TGTGCCAGCAGCCAAAGTCCGGGACAGGGAGAATCCTACGAGCAGTACTTC.

This clonotype was detected only a few times. V and J are TRBV9 and TRBJ1-3; TRBD1 is a possible D gene (6 bases). This CDR3 region has 15 residues. Between the trimmed V and J ends, which lost 4 bases and 0 bases, there was a span of 11 bases. In germline, CDR1 is SGDLS, CDR2 YYNGEE. CDR3 nucleotides: TGTGCCAGCAGCCAGGGGCGTCACTCTGGAAACACCATATATTTT. Its protein product is CASSQGRHSGNTIYF.

This clonotype was counted a few times. This chain uses TRBV18 with TRBJ2-7; D is unresolved. Germline V gene data show CDR1 as KGHSH and CDR2 as LQKENI. The CDR3 sequence is 13 residues long. V was trimmed by 3 bases and J by 0 bases, leaving 6 bases between them. The CDR3 nucleotides are TGTGCCAGCTCACCCGTGAGCTCCTACGAGCAGTACTTC. It specifies CASSPVSSYEQYF.

For this clonotype: A read error may account for a junction end that differs from germline. The chain is built from TRBV7-9 and TRBJ2-4; a weak D match, TRBD1 (5 bases). The CDR3 covers 17 residues. Germline-derived CDR1 and CDR2 are SEHNR and FQNEAQ (reference sequence). CDR3 nucleotide sequence: TGTGCCAGCAGCTTAGAGGGGTATGGGTGGTCGGCAAACAGTCAGTACTTC. Translating it yields CASSLEGYGWSANSQYF.

This clonotype has a count of ten or more. The CDR3 protein is CASSLAPLGTGTDTQYF. CDR3 nucleotides: TGCGCCAGCAGCTTGGCCCCGTTGGGGACCGGCACAGATACGCAGTATTTT. The genes are TRBV5-1 and TRBJ2-3; D might be TRBD1 or TRBD2, each matching 5 bases. With 0 bases removed from V and 1 base from J, the gap between germline ends came to 15 bases. Germline V lookup: CDR1 SGHRS, CDR2 YFSETQ. The CDR3 is 17 residues long.

In this sample, this clonotype turned up a few times. The rearrangement joins TRBV12-3 or TRBV12-4 to TRBJ2-1; TRBD2 matches 12 bases. V gave up 2 bases and J gave up 9 bases; unmatched junction bases: 8. This CDR3 is built from 16 residues. The CDR3 reads CASSLWPSGGAGEQFF. The CDR3 DNA is TGTGCCAGCAGTTTATGGCCTAGCGGGGGGGCCGGTGAGCAGTTCTTC.

This clonotype was recorded at least ten times. The CDR3 sequence is CSARVPKVRLAGPEETQYF. The CDR3 bases are TGCAGTGCTAGAGTCCCCAAAGTTCGACTAGCGGGGCCGGAAGAGACCCAGTACTTC. The rearrangement links TRBV20-1 to TRBJ2-5; TRBD2 matches at 11 bases. The CDR3 sequence is 19 residues long. Trimming removed 1 base from V and 3 bases from J; junction bases left unmatched: 16. The germline CDR1 and CDR2 sequences are DFQATT and SNEGSKA (reference sequence).

This clonotype was picked up a small number of times. The chain links TRBV12-3 or TRBV12-4 to TRBJ2-5; D might be TRBD1 (6 bases). The CDR3 is made up of 14 amino acids. The V end was cut by 3 bases, the J end by 5 bases, with 13 bases between. CDR3 loop: CASSFGQIGETQYF. The CDR3 DNA follows: TGTGCCAGCAGTTTTGGACAGATTGGGGAGACCCAGTACTTC.

This clonotype was recorded at least ten times. V and J are TRBV5-1 and TRBJ2-6; D is possibly TRBD1 (6 bases). With 4 bases removed from V and 0 bases from J, the gap between germline ends came to 11 bases. Germline CDR1 reads SGHRS; CDR2 reads YFSETQ. This CDR3 is 16 amino acids long. CDR3: CASSLLQGSGANVLTF. CDR3 bases: TGCGCCAGCAGCCTACTACAGGGCTCTGGGGCCAACGTCCTGACTTTC.

This clonotype was detected a few times. The genes are TRBV5-1 and TRBJ1-2; possible D gene TRBD1, 5 bases. CDR1 is SGHRS, CDR2 YFSETQ, per germline. The CDR3 is 14 residues long. V was pared by 3 bases and J by 4 bases, with 13 bases between. The CDR3 coding sequence is TGCGCCAGCAGCTCGGAAGGGACCGGCTATGGCTACACCTTC. Its translation is CASSSEGTGYGYTF.

This clonotype was seen ten or more times. V and J are TRBV6-2 or TRBV6-3 and TRBJ2-7; D might be TRBD1 (6 bases). The V gene lost 6 bases and the J gene lost 3 bases, with 9 bases spanning the gap. Germline values: CDR1 MNHEY, CDR2 SVGEGT. CDR3 length: 12 amino acids. Written as DNA, the CDR3 is TGTGCCAGCAGAAAGACAGGCTACGAGCAGTACTTC. Translated, it gives CASRKTGYEQYF.

The sample holds many counts of this clonotype. The rearrangement links TRBV20-1 to TRBJ2-3; no clear D gene. Germline CDR1 is DFQATT and CDR2 is SNEGSKA (reference sequence). There are 13 residues in the CDR3. Deletions cut 0 bases from V and 1 base from J, with 5 bases between. This CDR3 reads CSARDAGTDTQYF. CDR3 sequence (DNA): TGCAGTGCTAGAGACGCTGGCACAGATACGCAGTATTTT.

The chain recombines TRBV7-3 with TRBJ2-5; 11 bases agree with TRBD1. The CDR3 has 15 amino acids. V lost 1 base and J lost 4; bases outside the gene matches: 2. Germline V lookup: CDR1 SGHTA, CDR2 FQGTGA. The CDR3 DNA reads TGTGCCAGCAGCTTAATTGGACAGGGGGCAGAGACCCAGTACTTC. It translates to CASSLIGQGAETQYF.

This clonotype was observed a few times. V gene TRBV6-1 combines with J gene TRBJ1-2, with D possibly being TRBD1 (5 bases). The germline V gene has CDR1 MNHNS and CDR2 SASEGT. V gave up 6 bases and J gave up 9 bases, with 17 bases separating them. The length of the CDR3 is 13 residues. CDR3 region: CASSPTGERSYTF. CDR3 sequence (DNA): TGTGCCAGCAGCCCCACGGGGGAAAGGAGCTACACCTTC.

This clonotype was seen a few times. The rearrangement uses TRBV4-1 and TRBJ2-1; 7 nucleotides agree with TRBD1. Germline V gene sequence: CDR1 MGHRA, CDR2 YSYEKL. The V gene end was trimmed by 2 bases and the J gene end by 2 bases; junction bases not matched to a gene: 3. CDR3 size: 15 residues. The CDR3 nucleotides read TGCGCCAGCAGCCAAACGACAGGGACCTACAATGAGCAGTTCTTC. The encoded protein is CASSQTTGTYNEQFF.

This clonotype was counted at least ten times. The V call is TRBV12-3 or TRBV12-4, the J call TRBJ1-1; D unclear. The CDR3 runs 14 residues. V was cut by 2 bases and J by 0 bases, with 7 bases left in between. CDR3 DNA sequence: TGTGCCAGCAGTTTACAGGTATTGAACACTGAAGCTTTCTTT. Its protein product is CASSLQVLNTEAFF.

This clonotype was counted a few times. This chain uses TRBV20-1 with TRBJ1-4; D is possibly TRBD1 (5 bases). CDR1 and CDR2 (germline): DFQATT, SNEGSKA (reference sequence). Trimming removed 0 bases at V and 7 bases at J, with 9 bases between. CDR3 length: 13 amino acids. CDR3 amino acids: CSAREGGSEKLFF. CDR3 DNA: TGCAGTGCTAGAGAGGGGGGATCTGAAAAACTGTTTTTT.

This clonotype was seen more than once but under ten times. The rearrangement links TRBV7-2 to TRBJ1-5; D is unclear. This CDR3 comprises 15 residues. The V end lost 3 bases, the J end lost 2 bases, and 11 bases lay between the germline ends. The V gene's germline CDR1 is SGHTA and CDR2 FQGNSA. The CDR3 sequence: CASSFRVAGNQPQHF. The CDR3 DNA sequence: TGTGCCAGCAGCTTCCGGGTCGCTGGCAATCAGCCCCAGCATTTT.

This clonotype was seen only a few times. The J gene is TRBJ2-7, the V gene TRBV6-2 or TRBV6-3; D not resolved. Germline values: CDR1 MNHEY, CDR2 SVGEGT. CDR3 length equals 8 residues. The V gene lost 5 bases and the J gene lost 12 bases, with 5 bases spanning the gap. In DNA, the CDR3 is TGTGCCAGCAGTCCTCCGTACGTC. This encodes CASSPPYV.